A single sample is the source of the 18 T cell receptor beta chains below, sequenced in a study of glioma-infiltrating T cells. Using RNA template, CDR3s of TCR alpha and beta were amplified with iRepertoire arm-PCR. TCRdb analysed the multiplex PCR reads with MiXCR anew, one entry per CDR3 protein. The sample shows roughly 120,000 distinct CDR3 sequences, roughly 25% of them seen only once. The sample consisted of glioma tissue, nonneoplastic brain tissue, or PBMCs (not recorded which). These receptors all come from a human donor with low-grade glioma or glioblastoma, undergoing nonglioma brain surgery, or in good health (not recorded which).

Of note for this clonotype: A much larger clone differs by one base, so this may be a read error. This chain uses TRBV29-1 with TRBJ2-3; no clear D. Germline CDR1 SQVTM, CDR2 ANQGSEA. The CDR3 totals 12 residues. The CDR3: CSVEDSTDRQYF. The CDR3 bases are TGCAGCGTTGAAGACAGCACAGATAGGCAGTATTTT.

The table lists this clonotype with a few counts. This chain joins TRBV5-4 and TRBJ2-5; 8 bases agree with TRBD1. CDR3 length equals 16 residues. J gave up 2 bases and V 0 bases, and 6 bases lay outside the gene matches. Germline assignment: CDR1 SGHNT and CDR2 YYREEE (reference sequence). CDR3 sequence: CASSLAGTGTQETQYF. In DNA, the CDR3 is TGTGCCAGCAGCTTGGCCGGGACAGGCACTCAAGAGACCCAGTACTTC.

In this sample, this clonotype turned up many times. The gene calls are TRBV12-3 or TRBV12-4 and TRBJ1-5; TRBD1 aligns across 7 bases. The length of the CDR3 is 15 residues. Trimming removed 5 bases from V and 2 bases from J; junction bases left unmatched: 6. The CDR3 bases are TGTGCCAGCAGTCCGACAGGGATGGGCAATCAGCCCCAGCATTTT. The encoded protein is CASSPTGMGNQPQHF.

This clonotype was seen at least ten times. The chain links TRBV20-1 to TRBJ2-3, with D maybe TRBD1 (6 bases). CDR1 is DFQATT, CDR2 SNEGSKA, per germline (reference sequence). The V end was cut by 3 bases, the J end by 1 base, with 17 bases between. The CDR3 length is 16 residues. This CDR3 is CSASEDRWPGTDTQYF. CDR3 DNA: TGCAGTGCTAGCGAAGACAGGTGGCCGGGCACAGATACGCAGTATTTT.

The sample holds many counts of this clonotype. This chain uses TRBV6-2 or TRBV6-3 with TRBJ2-1, with D maybe TRBD2 (6 bases). This CDR3 is 15 amino acids long. The germline V gene has CDR1 MNHEY and CDR2 SVGEGT. V was clipped by 3 bases and J by 10 bases, with 19 bases between them. The CDR3 sequence is CASSYSLGTRREQFF. CDR3 nucleotide sequence: TGTGCCAGCAGTTATTCATTGGGGACTCGCCGCGAGCAGTTCTTC.

The chain uses TRBV12-3 or TRBV12-4 and TRBJ1-2; possibly TRBD1 for D (6 bases). The CDR3 spans 13 residues. V lost 6 bases to trimming and J lost 7 bases, with 15 bases between them. This CDR3 is CASRLGGGGGYTF. As DNA, the CDR3 is TGTGCCAGCAGACTGGGGGGCGGCGGTGGCTACACCTTC.

This clonotype has at least ten counts. Since no conserved phenylalanine or tryptophan closes the CDR3, a read error is the likely cause. This chain uses TRBV12-3 or TRBV12-4 with TRBJ1-3; D remains unclear. The V and J ends lost 2 bases and 3 bases respectively, with 11 bases between them. This CDR3 comprises 15 residues. This chain's CDR3 is CASSLNSRDGNTIYL. As DNA, the CDR3 is TGTGCCAGCAGTTTAAACAGCCGGGATGGAAACACCATATATCTT.

This clonotype was recorded many times. The chain couples TRBV7-2 to TRBJ2-3; 7 nucleotides line up with TRBD2. Trimming cost V 0 bases and J 0 bases; bases outside gene matches: 3. The CDR3 extends over 16 amino acids. Per the germline V gene, CDR1 is SGHTA and CDR2 is FQGNSA. The CDR3, as DNA: TGTGCCAGCAGCTTAGCGCGGACTAGAAGCACAGATACGCAGTATTTT. Protein sequence: CASSLARTRSTDTQYF.

With regard to this clonotype: A much larger clone sits a single nucleotide away, making a read error possible. V gene TRBV4-3 combines with J gene TRBJ2-7; D might be TRBD1 (6 bases). V was trimmed by 0 bases and J by 2 bases, leaving 11 bases between them. CDR3 size: 15 residues. Germline V lookup: CDR1 LGHNA, CDR2 YSLEER. DNA for the CDR3: TGCGCCAGCAGCCAAGAAAGGGGGTTTCCCTACGAGCAGTACTTC. This gives the protein CASSQERGFPYEQYF.

This clonotype has at least ten counts. This chain uses TRBV6-1 with TRBJ2-7; TRBD2 matches at 7 bases. Germline CDR1 is MNHNS and CDR2 is SASEGT. The CDR3 covers 15 residues. Trimming at V came to 3 bases and at J to 4 bases, leaving 9 bases not matched to a gene. CDR3 protein: CASSDLRTSPYEQYF. CDR3 nucleotides: TGTGCCAGCAGTGACCTTAGGACTAGTCCGTACGAGCAGTACTTC.

This clonotype has just one count. At one of its ends the junction is not consistent with the germline gene, which may arise from a read error. The genes are TRBV4-1 and TRBJ2-7; TRBD2 agrees at 8 bases. The germline V gene has CDR1 MGHRA and CDR2 YSYEKL. CDR3 length equals 15 residues. The CDR3, as DNA: TGCGCCAGGAGCCAGCAGAGTAGCGGGACCTACGAGCAGTACTTC. Amino acids: CARSQQSSGTYEQYF.

This clonotype was counted many times. A much larger clone sits a single nucleotide away, making a read error possible. The CDR3 reads CTSSSISGRLINNEQFF. The CDR3, as DNA: TGTACCAGCAGCTCAATTAGCGGGAGGTTGATAAACAATGAGCAGTTCTTC. The genes are TRBV6-1 and TRBJ2-1, with TRBD2 identical over 10 bases. Germline V CDR1 and CDR2: MNHNS, SASEGT. This CDR3 spans 17 amino acids.

The chain uses TRBV7-9 and TRBJ2-5; TRBD1 is a possible D gene (5 bases). The CDR3 contains 19 residues. Looked up from germline, CDR1 is SEHNR and CDR2 is FQNEAQ (reference sequence). Trimming removed 2 bases at V and 1 base at J, with 23 bases between. This CDR3 reads CASSLSARAGYPGQETQYF. The CDR3, as DNA: TGTGCCAGCAGCTTATCCGCCAGGGCCGGCTACCCGGGCCAAGAGACCCAGTACTTC.

This rearrangement joins TRBV19 to TRBJ2-5, with D tentatively TRBD2 (6 bases). This CDR3 region has 14 residues. CDR1 is LNHDA, CDR2 SQIVND, per germline (reference sequence). Trimming left V 9 bases short and J 1 base short, with 15 bases between. CDR3 coding DNA: TGTGCCAGACCACTTAGCGGCGTCCAAGAGACCCAGTACTTC. It encodes CARPLSGVQETQYF.

This clonotype was detected a few times. CDR3 in DNA: TGTGCCAGTAGTAGGAGGACAGGGATCGGTAATGAAAAACTGTTTTTT. It encodes CASSRRTGIGNEKLFF. This chain joins TRBV19 and TRBJ1-4; 8 nucleotides align to TRBD1. V lost 4 bases, J lost 4 bases, and 8 bases stayed unmatched. The CDR3 spans 16 residues. Germline V lookup: CDR1 LNHDA, CDR2 SQIVND (reference sequence). The entire variable domain, with the rest obtained from reference TRBV19 and TRBJ1-4, is as follows: DGGITQSPKYLFRKEGQNVTLSCEQNLNHDAMYWYRQDPGQGLRLIYYSQIVNDFQKGDIAEGYSVSREKKESFPLTVTSAQKNPTAFYLCASSRRTGIGNEKLFFGSGTQLSVL.

This clonotype has more than one count but fewer than ten. One end of the junction is discordant with germline, which a read error may explain. V and J are TRBV2 and TRBJ1-4; D gene unclear. Germline CDR1 SNHLY, CDR2 FYNNEI. The CDR3 totals 11 residues. CDR3 DNA: TGTGCCAGCAGCGAAGGAGGGCCCCTCTTATTT. It translates to CASSEGGPLLF.

A remark on this clonotype: A much larger clone lies one base from this, so it may be a read error. V gene TRBV5-1 combines with J gene TRBJ2-3; D possibly corresponds to TRBD1 (6 bases). Germline assignment: CDR1 SGHRS and CDR2 YFSETQ. The CDR3 totals 15 residues. Trimming pared 3 bases from V and 2 bases from J, leaving 13 bases between. The CDR3, as DNA: TGCGCCAGCAGCTCCGACGGGACAATCACAGATACGCAGTATTTT. Translating gives CASSSDGTITDTQYF. The whole variable domain, filled in from reference TRBV5-1 and TRBJ2-3, reads KAGVTQTPRYLIKTRGQQVTLSCSPISGHRSVSWYQQTPGQGLQFLFEYFSETQRNKGNFPGRFSGRQFSNSRSEMNVSTLELGDSALYLCASSSDGTITDTQYFGPGTRLTVL.

For this clonotype: The junction departs from germline at one end; a sequencing error may be responsible. The chain couples TRBV12-3 or TRBV12-4 to TRBJ2-3; TRBD1 aligns across 7 bases. The CDR3 spans 16 residues. The CDR3 loop reads CATQSAGTASTDTQCF. The CDR3 DNA sequence: TGTGCCACCCAATCCGCCGGGACAGCCTCCACAGATACGCAGTGTTTT.